The next 23 T cell receptor beta chains were all read from a single sample in a study of tumor-infiltrating lymphocytes in primary liver carcinoma. Co-extraction of both nucleic acids (RNA and DNA) used about 17-33 mg of unsorted bulk tissue. Researchers generated TCR beta cDNA from about 530 ng of total RNA, relying on a constant-region primer. A slightly modified ARM-PCR protocol with three nested multiplex PCR rounds produced these TCR beta libraries. The first two PCR rounds used TRBV1-TRBV30 primers with a Cbeta primer, roughly 10 cycles each. TCRdb fed the multiplex PCR reads into MiXCR, producing one record per CDR3 protein. The sample contains around 54,000 distinct CDR3 sequences, around three quarters of which appear only once. The sample was liver tumor tissue from sampling region 2. Subset in this sample: tumor region T2, inferior pole. These receptors were collected from a man aged 40-50 years with primary liver carcinoma and hepatitis B virus infection.

The chain joins TRBV28 to TRBJ2-3; unclear D gene. Between the trimmed V and J ends, which lost 2 bases and 5 bases, there was a span of 17 bases. The CDR3 consists of 16 residues. CDR1 MDHEN and CDR2 SYDVKM come from the germline V gene. The CDR3 sequence: CASSLAPFPQRDTQYF. DNA of the CDR3: TGTGCCAGCAGTTTAGCACCGTTTCCTCAGCGAGATACGCAGTATTTT. Full variable domain (remainder filled in from reference TRBV28 and TRBJ2-3): DVKVTQSSRYLVKRTGEKVFLECVQDMDHENMFWYRQDPGLGLRLIYFSYDVKMKEKGDIPEGYSVSREKKERFSLILESASTNQTSMYLCASSLAPFPQRDTQYFGPGTRLTVL.

This clonotype appeared many times. The chain carries TRBV28 and TRBJ2-6; D not resolved. The CDR3 contains 14 residues. Germline CDR1 is MDHEN and CDR2 is SYDVKM. V was trimmed by 2 bases and J by 3 bases, leaving 5 bases between them. CDR3: CASSLGYGANVLTF. The CDR3 DNA follows: TGTGCCAGCAGTTTAGGGTATGGGGCCAACGTCCTGACTTTC.

A single count supports this clonotype. Germline and junction disagree at one end, which may indicate a read error. The chain uses TRBV6-5 and TRBJ1-3; no firm D call. Germline V gives CDR1 MNHEY, CDR2 SVGAGI. This CDR3 comprises 15 residues. The CDR3 DNA follows: TGTGCCAGCAGAAACGACCGTTACTCCGGAAACACCGTATATTTT. It specifies CASRNDRYSGNTVYF.

The chain carries TRBV4-1 and TRBJ1-2; TRBD1 matches 7 bases. The CDR3 is 17 amino acids. The germline gives CDR1 MGHRA, CDR2 YSYEKL. V was pared by 0 bases and J by 9 bases, with 16 bases of the junction left unmatched. The CDR3 nucleotides read TGCGCCAGCAGCCAAGATTTTGTTCTGGACAGGTCCCTTAGCTACACCTTC. Translation gives CASSQDFVLDRSLSYTF.

The V and J genes are TRBV29-1 and TRBJ2-5; no firm D call. Germline V CDR1 and CDR2: SQVTM, ANQGSEA. This CDR3 has 14 amino acids. The V and J ends lost 6 bases and 5 bases respectively, with 19 bases between them. The CDR3 here is CSVTPWRFRETQYF. The CDR3 nucleotides read TGCAGCGTGACCCCGTGGCGGTTTCGGGAGACCCAGTACTTC.

The chain joins TRBV6-6 to TRBJ2-1; D is ambiguous. The ends were cut back, 5 bases at V and 10 bases at J, with 9 bases in the middle. This CDR3 has 11 residues. The V gene's germline CDR1 is MNHNY and CDR2 SVGAGI (reference sequence). The CDR3 DNA sequence: TGTGCCAGCAGTCATTTTGGGGAGCAGTTCTTC. Protein sequence: CASSHFGEQFF.

The rearrangement links TRBV6-1 to TRBJ2-5; possibly TRBD1 or TRBD2 for D (5 bases each). Trimming took off 9 bases at V and 5 bases at J, with 22 bases between the two ends. This CDR3 has 15 amino acids. CDR1 and CDR2 from the germline V gene are MNHNS and SASEGT. DNA for the CDR3: TGTGCCAGTAGCATACTCGGGGCGGACCGGGAGACCCAGTACTTC. Amino acids: CASSILGADRETQYF.

Comment on this clonotype: One end of the junction is discordant with germline, which a read error may explain. The V call is TRBV6-1, the J call TRBJ1-1, with 8 positions matching TRBD1. The length of the CDR3 is 16 residues. The germline V gene has CDR1 MNHNS and CDR2 SASEGT. This CDR3 reads CASNELGGTGITEAFF. DNA for the CDR3: TGTGCCAGCAATGAATTGGGAGGGACAGGCATCACTGAAGCTTTCTTT.

A remark on this clonotype: A much larger clone is a single base away; this may be a read error. The chain has TRBV28 and TRBJ2-1; D tentatively reads TRBD1 or TRBD2 (8 bases each). Germline CDR1 is MDHEN and CDR2 is SYDVKM. CDR3 length equals 19 residues. The CDR3 DNA reads TGTGCCAACAGTCCCTGGACAGGGCGAAGCGGGAGTGGCGCAAATGAGCAGTTCTTC. Protein product: CANSPWTGRSGSGANEQFF. Full variable domain (outside the CDR3, taken from reference TRBV28 and TRBJ2-1): DVKVTQSSRYLVKRTGEKVFLECVQDMDHENMFWYRQDPGLGLRLIYFSYDVKMKEKGDIPEGYSVSREKKERFSLILESASTNQTSMYLCANSPWTGRSGSGANEQFFGPGTRLTVL.

Worth noting for this clonotype: Mismatch with germline at one junction end may stem from a read error. The chain is built from TRBV10-3 and TRBJ2-7; a weak D match, TRBD2 (6 bases). Germline CDR1 ENHRY, CDR2 SYGVKD. This CDR3 is 14 amino acids long. This chain's CDR3 is CAISAGVLSFEQYF. CDR3 in DNA: TGTGCCATCAGTGCGGGGGTCCTCTCCTTCGAGCAGTACTTC.

Details on this clonotype: The CDR3 end shows no conserved phenylalanine or tryptophan, and so a read error is likely. V usage is TRBV28 and J usage is TRBJ1-5; unclear D gene. The germline V gene encodes CDR1 MDHEN and CDR2 SYDVKM. The length of the CDR3 is 11 residues. The V end lost 3 bases, the J end lost 5 bases, and 2 bases lay between the germline ends. CDR3 protein: CASSFDQPQHS. The CDR3 DNA reads TGTGCCAGCAGTTTTGATCAGCCCCAGCATTCT.

This clonotype was seen more than once but under ten times. The chain recombines TRBV11-1 with TRBJ2-1, with D possibly TRBD1 on 6 matching bases. Germline loops: CDR1 SGHAT, CDR2 FQDESV (reference sequence). This CDR3 is 16 amino acids long. V dropped 3 bases and J dropped 0 bases, with 12 bases sitting between them. The CDR3 bases are TGTGCCAGCAGCTTCGAGGGACATCGCTCCTACAATGAGCAGTTCTTC. It codes for CASSFEGHRSYNEQFF. Together with reference TRBV11-1 and TRBJ2-1, the CDR3 gives the full variable domain: EAEVAQSPRYKITEKSQAVAFWCDPISGHATLYWYRQILGQGPELLVQFQDESVVDDSQLPKDRFSAERLKGVDSTLKIQPAELGDSAMYLCASSFEGHRSYNEQFFGPGTRLTVL.

With regard to this clonotype: The junction and the germline gene differ at one end; a read error may be behind it. V gene TRBV12-5 combines with J gene TRBJ2-2; no clear D gene. The CDR3 sequence is 16 residues long. Germline V gives CDR1 LGHNT, CDR2 FRNRAP. CDR3 sequence: CVSGPPVATNIGELFF. CDR3 nucleotides: TGTGTAAGTGGTCCTCCGGTGGCCACGAACATCGGGGAGCTGTTTTTT.

About this clonotype: Since the CDR3 does not end with the conserved phenylalanine or tryptophan, this likely comes from a read error. V usage is TRBV6-5 and J usage is TRBJ2-3; TRBD1 might be the D (6 bases). Germline-derived CDR1 and CDR2 are MNHEY and SVGAGI. V was cut by 2 bases and J by 4 bases, with 7 bases left in between. The CDR3 sequence is 13 residues long. The CDR3 region has the DNA TGTGCCAGCAGTTACAGGGGGTCAGATACGCAGTATTGT. Translation gives CASSYRGSDTQYC.

A word on this clonotype: An end of the junction differs from the germline gene, which may be a read error. The chain uses TRBV4-1 and TRBJ2-6, with D maybe TRBD1 (5 bases). CDR1 MGHRA and CDR2 YSYEKL come from the germline V gene. CDR3 size: 17 residues. The CDR3 sequence is CTSSQGPGATGADVLTF. CDR3 DNA sequence: TGCACCAGCAGCCAAGGTCCAGGAGCCACTGGGGCCGACGTCCTGACTTTC.

For this clonotype: An end of the junction does not agree with germline; a read error may underlie this. The rearrangement joins TRBV4-1 to TRBJ1-2; D may be TRBD1 (5 bases). The CDR3 has 15 amino acids. CDR1 is MGHRA, CDR2 YSYEKL, per germline. CDR3 in DNA: TGCGCTAGCAGCCAAATAACAGGAGCTAACTGTGGCTACACCTTC. Encoded protein: CASSQITGANCGYTF.

The table lists this clonotype with many counts. V is TRBV28 and J is TRBJ2-7; 10 nucleotides line up with TRBD1. The CDR3 is made up of 14 amino acids. Per the germline V gene, CDR1 is MDHEN and CDR2 is SYDVKM. Germline trimming cut 3 bases from V and 11 bases from J; bases unmatched to any gene: 10. Here the CDR3 DNA reads TGTGCCAGCAGTTTTGGGGACAGGGGACCTGGGGAGTACTTC. It is translated as CASSFGDRGPGEYF.

Regarding this clonotype: A junction end diverges from the germline sequence, so it may reflect a read error. This chain uses TRBV11-2 with TRBJ2-7; 15 positions agree with TRBD2. Looked up from germline, CDR1 is SGHAT and CDR2 is FQNNGV. CDR3 length equals 18 residues. The CDR3 protein is CANSLSAGLAGGGYEQYF. DNA of the CDR3: TGTGCCAACAGCTTATCCGCTGGACTAGCGGGAGGGGGGTACGAGCAATACTTC.

Points on this clonotype: An end of the junction differs from the germline gene, which may be a read error. J is TRBJ2-1 and V is TRBV29-1, with D possibly matching TRBD2 (5 bases). Germline CDR1 and CDR2: SQVTM and ANQGSEA. CDR3 length equals 13 residues. Here the CDR3 DNA reads TGCAGTGTTGACGGGAAGTCCCACATAGAGCAGTTCTTC. It yields the protein CSVDGKSHIEQFF.

Details on this clonotype: One junction end does not reproduce the germline sequence, and a read error may be involved. The chain employs TRBV6-1 and TRBJ2-2; a possible D gene is TRBD2 (5 bases). Germline loops: CDR1 MNHNS, CDR2 SASEGT. The CDR3 totals 12 residues. The CDR3, as DNA: TGTGCCAGCAGGCCCGACGCCGGGGAACTGTTTTTT. It codes for CASRPDAGELFF.

Of note for this clonotype: A read error may explain this, as a much larger clone is one base away. V is TRBV24-1 and J is TRBJ2-5; 10 positions match TRBD1. V gave up 10 bases and J gave up 3 bases; unmatched junction bases: 7. The germline gives CDR1 KGHDR, CDR2 SFDVKD. This CDR3 is 14 amino acids long. As DNA, the CDR3 is TGTGCCACAGACCCCGGGACAGGGGAAGAGACCCAGTACTTC. Translated, it gives CATDPGTGEETQYF.

This clonotype occurred once. One end of the junction fails to match germline, which may point to a read error. The V gene is TRBV19, the J gene TRBJ2-3; 8 positions match TRBD1. Germline values: CDR1 LNHDA, CDR2 SQIVND (reference sequence). This CDR3 region has 16 residues. The DNA of the CDR3 is TGTGCCAGTAGGGACAGGGTCACGGGAGAAACAGATATGCAGTATTTT. This translates into CASRDRVTGETDMQYF.

Comments on this clonotype: At one boundary the junction diverges from the germline segment, which might be a read error. This rearrangement joins TRBV28 to TRBJ1-5; possibly TRBD1 for D (5 bases). CDR1 is MDHEN and CDR2 is SYDVKM in the germline V gene. This CDR3 comprises 12 residues. CDR3 protein: CGSSSSGTLQHF. The CDR3 nucleotides are TGTGGCAGCAGTTCATCCGGGACCCTCCAGCATTTT.